One sample yielded the 27 T cell receptor beta chains listed below, sequenced in a study of T cells after yellow fever vaccination. Using its own MiXCR run on the 5' RACE reads, TCRdb lists one record per CDR3 protein. The data contain about 150,000 distinct CDR3 sequences, about 6.9% of them singletons. The sequences come from CD4+ T cells sorted from PBMCs, collected 10 days after the yellow fever booster vaccination. The origin of the receptors is a young man who received the YFV17D yellow fever vaccine.

The chain employs TRBV7-2 and TRBJ1-3; D unresolved. Trimming stripped 4 bases from V and 2 bases from J, with 21 bases between. This CDR3 comprises 18 residues. Germline V CDR1 and CDR2: SGHTA, FQGNSA. CDR3 region: CASSSDPPRLVTGNTIYF. The CDR3 DNA sequence: TGTGCCAGCAGCTCCGACCCCCCCAGGTTGGTCACTGGAAACACCATATATTTT.

This clonotype was counted at least ten times. This chain joins TRBV6-1 and TRBJ2-7, with D possibly matching TRBD1 (5 bases). Germline values: CDR1 MNHNS, CDR2 SASEGT. Trimming took off 8 bases at V and 4 bases at J, with 12 bases between the two ends. This CDR3 is built from 12 residues. CDR3 protein: CASCRVAYEQYF. The CDR3 nucleotides read TGTGCCAGCTGCAGGGTGGCGTACGAGCAGTACTTC.

The V gene is TRBV4-2, the J gene TRBJ1-6, with no clear D. Deletions cut 3 bases from V and 6 bases from J, with 12 bases between. CDR1 LGHNA and CDR2 YNFKEQ come from the germline V gene. This CDR3 contains 15 residues. CDR3: CASSQWPSLNSPLHF. The CDR3 nucleotides are TGTGCCAGCAGCCAGTGGCCAAGCCTTAATTCACCCCTCCACTTT.

This clonotype was observed a handful of times. V usage is TRBV6-5 and J usage is TRBJ1-2; 10 bases fit TRBD1. The V gene end was trimmed by 6 bases and the J gene end by 8 bases; junction bases not matched to a gene: 6. Germline V gene lookup returns CDR1 MNHEY and CDR2 SVGAGI. This CDR3 contains 13 residues. The CDR3 loop is CASRQTGGGGYTF. The CDR3 DNA reads TGTGCCAGCAGACAGACAGGGGGCGGGGGCTACACCTTC.

This clonotype was recorded at least ten times. The CDR3 reads CASSSTDGYEQYF. As DNA, the CDR3 is TGTGCCAGCAGTTCCACGGACGGCTACGAGCAGTACTTC. The chain carries TRBV6-5 and TRBJ2-7, with D hard to call. The CDR3 has 13 residues. Trimming stripped 4 bases from V and 3 bases from J, with 10 bases between. From germline, CDR1 is MNHEY and CDR2 SVGAGI.

The table lists this clonotype with many counts. The chain uses TRBV3-1 and TRBJ1-1; no reliable D call. V shed 4 bases and J shed 0 bases, with 6 bases lying between them. Germline V gives CDR1 LGHDT, CDR2 YNNKEL (reference sequence). This CDR3 is 13 amino acids long. The CDR3 sequence: CASSPPMNTEAFF. CDR3 bases: TGTGCCAGCAGCCCCCCTATGAACACTGAAGCTTTCTTT.

There are many counts of this clonotype. This chain connects TRBV2 to TRBJ2-1, with D perhaps matching TRBD2 (6 bases). CDR1 is SNHLY, CDR2 FYNNEI, per germline. This CDR3 has 14 residues. Between the trimmed V and J ends, which lost 11 bases and 6 bases, there was a span of 20 bases. The CDR3 DNA is TGTGCCGGAGGGGCGAACAGGCCCGGCAATGAGCAGTTCTTC. Protein product: CAGGANRPGNEQFF.

This clonotype has a count of ten or more. The rearrangement links TRBV20-1 to TRBJ2-7; no clear D. The germline V and J ends were trimmed by 5 bases and 4 bases, with 9 bases remaining between them. The CDR3 loop spans 11 amino acids. Germline V lookup: CDR1 DFQATT, CDR2 SNEGSKA (reference sequence). The DNA of the CDR3 is TGCAGTGCTTCCGACCAGTACGAGCAGTACTTC. Its translation: CSASDQYEQYF.

In its sample, this clonotype was seen many times. J is TRBJ2-3 and V is TRBV10-3; D uncertain. Trimming pared 9 bases from V and 9 bases from J, leaving 19 bases between. Germline V gene lookup returns CDR1 ENHRY and CDR2 SYGVKD. The CDR3 totals 13 residues. CDR3 protein: CAIHGPGTGTQYF. The DNA for the CDR3 is TGTGCCATTCACGGGCCGGGCACCGGAACGCAGTATTTT.

This clonotype was recorded many times. V is TRBV12-5 and J is TRBJ2-5; maybe TRBD2 (5 bases). CDR3 length: 14 residues. The germline V gene has CDR1 LGHNT and CDR2 FRNRAP. V lost 7 bases and J lost 4, with 16 bases in between. CDR3 loop: CASVMGEGPETQYF. The CDR3 DNA follows: TGTGCTAGTGTGATGGGTGAGGGCCCAGAGACCCAGTACTTC.

This clonotype was picked up many times. The genes are TRBV14 and TRBJ2-7, with D tentatively TRBD1 (5 bases). Trimming shortened V by 4 bases and J by 3 bases, and 10 bases separated the two germline ends. The CDR3 extends over 13 amino acids. Germline V gene sequence: CDR1 SGHDN, CDR2 FVKESK. CDR3 bases: TGTGCCAGCAGCCGCAGGGTTTTCTACGAGCAGTACTTC. Its protein product is CASSRRVFYEQYF.

This clonotype was seen at least ten times. V and J are TRBV5-1 and TRBJ2-7, with 8 bases that match TRBD2. From germline, CDR1 is SGHRS and CDR2 YFSETQ. J was trimmed by 3 bases and V by 0 bases; bases with no gene match: 5. This CDR3 comprises 15 residues. DNA for the CDR3: TGCGCCAGCAGCTTGGAACTAGCGGAGAGCTACGAGCAGTACTTC. This sequence encodes CASSLELAESYEQYF. Using reference TRBV5-1 and TRBJ2-7 for the parts outside the CDR3, the full variable domain is KAGVTQTPRYLIKTRGQQVTLSCSPISGHRSVSWYQQTPGQGLQFLFEYFSETQRNKGNFPGRFSGRQFSNSRSEMNVSTLELGDSALYLCASSLELAESYEQYFGPGTRLTVT.

This clonotype was counted many times. V gene TRBV20-1 combines with J gene TRBJ2-5; TRBD2 agrees at 7 bases. V was pared by 4 bases and J by 6 bases, with 5 bases of the junction left unmatched. This CDR3 comprises 12 residues. Germline V lookup: CDR1 DFQATT, CDR2 SNEGSKA (reference sequence). In nucleotides, the CDR3 is TGCAGTGCTATTAGCGGGCGGAAGACCCAGTACTTC. Translation gives CSAISGRKTQYF.

This clonotype came up many times. The CDR3: CSVGVGQSLTDTQYF. In nucleotides, the CDR3 is TGCAGCGTTGGAGTAGGACAGAGCCTCACAGATACGCAGTATTTT. J is TRBJ2-3 and V is TRBV29-1; D might be TRBD1 (6 bases). V was shortened by 4 bases and J by 2 bases, with 16 bases between the two germline ends. CDR3 length: 15 amino acids. CDR1 and CDR2 from the germline V gene are SQVTM and ANQGSEA.

This rearrangement joins TRBV20-1 to TRBJ2-6; maybe TRBD1 (6 bases). Germline CDR1 and CDR2: DFQATT and SNEGSKA (reference sequence). The CDR3 consists of 17 residues. V was clipped by 4 bases and J by 4 bases, with 20 bases between them. In nucleotides, the CDR3 is TGCAGTGCTACGACAGGACAGAGCACTCTGGGGGCCAACGTCCTGACTTTC. Translating gives CSATTGQSTLGANVLTF.

This clonotype was detected ten times or more. This chain connects TRBV2 to TRBJ2-5, with 12 positions matching TRBD2. The J segment lost 5 bases and the V segment lost 4 bases, leaving 11 bases of the junction unmatched. The CDR3 loop spans 17 amino acids. Germline assignment: CDR1 SNHLY and CDR2 FYNNEI. This chain's CDR3 is CASSGRLAGVDMETQYF. The CDR3 nucleotides are TGTGCCAGCAGTGGTCGACTAGCGGGAGTGGATATGGAGACCCAGTACTTC.

With regard to this clonotype: A much larger clone is a single base away; this may be a read error. J is TRBJ2-5 and V is TRBV20-1, with 10 bases that match TRBD2. CDR1 and CDR2 (germline): DFQATT, SNEGSKA (reference sequence). The CDR3 runs to 15 residues. CDR3 amino acids: CSARGPSGSWEIQYF. CDR3 bases: TGCAGTGCTAGAGGTCCTAGCGGGAGCTGGGAGATCCAGTACTTC.

In its sample, this clonotype was seen many times. The chain is built from TRBV5-6 and TRBJ2-1, with D possibly matching TRBD1 (5 bases). V was trimmed by 0 bases and J by 10 bases, leaving 11 bases between them. Per the germline V gene, CDR1 is SGHDT and CDR2 is YYEEEE. The CDR3 length is 13 residues. The CDR3 DNA sequence: TGTGCCAGCAGCTTGGTAGGGGTCGGCGAGCAGTTCTTC. Amino acids: CASSLVGVGEQFF.

Ten or more counts support this clonotype. The junction departs from germline at one end; a sequencing error may be responsible. The genes are TRBV6-5 and TRBJ2-7, with 8 bases that match TRBD2. Looked up from germline, CDR1 is MNHEY and CDR2 is SVGAGI. This CDR3 contains 15 residues. This CDR3 is CASSYRRGGAGRVFF. CDR3 bases: TGTGCCAGCAGTTACCGTCGGGGGGGGGCCGGACGGGTCTTCTTC.

This clonotype was picked up many times. V usage is TRBV4-3 and J usage is TRBJ2-7; TRBD1 might be the D (5 bases). There are 15 residues in the CDR3. Trimming took 1 base from V and 3 from J, leaving 13 bases between them. Per germline, CDR1 LGHNA and CDR2 YSLEER. The CDR3 DNA follows: TGCGCCAGCAGCCAAGCGTCCGACAGAGTCTACGAGCAGTACTTC. This codes for CASSQASDRVYEQYF.

This clonotype appeared many times. V usage is TRBV12-3 or TRBV12-4 and J usage is TRBJ2-7, with D perhaps TRBD1 (5 bases). This CDR3 is 11 amino acids long. Trimming took 4 bases from V and 9 from J, leaving 10 bases between them. The CDR3 DNA is TGTGCCAGCAGTTATAACCAGGGGCAGTACTTC. Residues: CASSYNQGQYF.

This clonotype has a count of ten or more. V gene TRBV5-1 combines with J gene TRBJ2-7, with 9 bases lining up with TRBD1. V shed 1 base, J shed 4 bases, and the junction held 6 bases outside the gene matches. There are 15 residues in the CDR3. Germline CDR1 is SGHRS and CDR2 is YFSETQ. CDR3 loop: CASSLFGTGKYEQYF. CDR3 nucleotide sequence: TGCGCCAGCAGCTTGTTCGGGACAGGGAAGTACGAGCAGTACTTC.

This clonotype was recorded at least ten times. The V and J genes are TRBV18 and TRBJ1-6; D gene uncertain. The V gene lost 3 bases and the J gene lost 7 bases, with 13 bases spanning the gap. This CDR3 has 15 amino acids. CDR1 and CDR2 (germline): KGHSH, LQKENI. The CDR3 coding sequence is TGTGCCAGCTCACCGAAAGTGGGCGCAAATTCACCCCTCCACTTT. It specifies CASSPKVGANSPLHF.

This clonotype showed up many times. The V and J genes are TRBV18 and TRBJ2-2, with 8 nucleotides matching TRBD2. Germline trimming cut 0 bases from V and 3 bases from J; bases unmatched to any gene: 9. The length of the CDR3 is 18 residues. The V gene's germline CDR1 is KGHSH and CDR2 LQKENI. The CDR3 nucleotides are TGTGCCAGCTCACCACCTAGGACTAGCCCATCATACACCGGGGAGCTGTTTTTT. Residues: CASSPPRTSPSYTGELFF.

This chain connects TRBV15 to TRBJ2-2; D gene unclear. Germline V gene lookup returns CDR1 LNHNV and CDR2 YYDKDF (reference sequence). The CDR3 runs to 13 residues. V was pared by 0 bases and J by 5 bases, with 4 bases between. The CDR3 DNA is TGTGCCACCAGCAGAGATGCGACCGGGGAGCTGTTTTTT. Translating gives CATSRDATGELFF.

This clonotype was counted many times. The chain joins TRBV3-1 to TRBJ2-1; the D is unclear. The CDR3 contains 15 residues. The germline V and J ends were trimmed by 2 bases and 0 bases, with 8 bases remaining between them. Looked up from germline, CDR1 is LGHDT and CDR2 is YNNKEL (reference sequence). Written as DNA, the CDR3 is TGTGCCAGCAGCCAATCCGACTCCTCCTACAATGAGCAGTTCTTC. Its translation: CASSQSDSSYNEQFF.

This clonotype was found many times. The genes are TRBV18 and TRBJ2-7; 9 nucleotides align to TRBD2. The junction had 13 bases not matched to a gene; V was cut back by 4 bases and J by 3 bases. Germline CDR1 reads KGHSH; CDR2 reads LQKENI. The CDR3 spans 17 residues. This chain's CDR3 is CASSQGISGSSLYEQYF. CDR3 nucleotides: TGTGCCAGCTCACAGGGGATTAGCGGGAGCTCCCTCTACGAGCAGTACTTC.